Presented here are 15 T cell receptor beta chains from one specimen sequenced in a study of early T cells in non-severe SARS-CoV-2 infection. TCRdb called the 5' RACE reads again in MiXCR, with one record for every CDR3 protein. The sample lists roughly 26,000 distinct CDR3 sequences; about 5.1% were seen once. Sequenced: whole blood. These receptors were collected from an adult who was a healthcare worker with PCR-confirmed SARS-CoV-2 infection or an uninfected control (not recorded which).

There are a few counts of this clonotype. The CDR3 loop is CASSQTPGLAGAYEQYF. CDR3 sequence (DNA): TGTGCCAGCAGCCAAACTCCCGGACTAGCGGGGGCCTACGAGCAGTACTTC. The chain has TRBV3-1 and TRBJ2-7; 13 nucleotides agree with TRBD2. The ends lost 2 bases at V and 2 bases at J; junction bases unmatched: 6. The CDR3 sequence is 17 residues long. From germline, CDR1 is LGHDT and CDR2 YNNKEL (reference sequence).

This clonotype was found many times. The chain carries TRBV20-1 and TRBJ2-7; a possible D gene is TRBD2 (6 bases). CDR1 is DFQATT, CDR2 SNEGSKA, per germline (reference sequence). V shed 3 bases and J shed 3 bases, with 9 bases lying between them. The CDR3 is 12 amino acids. CDR3 sequence reads: CSASQAGYEQYF. The CDR3, as DNA: TGCAGTGCTAGTCAAGCGGGCTACGAGCAGTACTTC.

In nucleotides, the CDR3 is TGCGCCAGCAGTGAATCGGGGGTACTAGCTGAAGCTTTCTTT. Translation: CASSESGVLAEAFF. This chain connects TRBV10-1 to TRBJ1-1, with TRBD1 as a possible D gene (5 bases). V was pared by 3 bases and J by 6 bases, with 14 bases between. This CDR3 has 14 amino acids. Germline values: CDR1 WNHNN, CDR2 SYGVQD (reference sequence).

This clonotype has ten or more counts. J is TRBJ1-1 and V is TRBV6-6, with D unresolved. Germline V gene lookup returns CDR1 MNHNY and CDR2 SVGAGI (reference sequence). The CDR3 sequence is 14 residues long. With 0 bases removed from V and 4 bases from J, the gap between germline ends came to 9 bases. The CDR3 bases are TGTGCCAGCAGTTACTCGGGCAGTGGCACTGAAGCTTTCTTT. Residues: CASSYSGSGTEAFF.

This clonotype was counted ten times or more. V and J are TRBV2 and TRBJ1-6, with TRBD1 matching 12 bases. Germline CDR1 is SNHLY and CDR2 is FYNNEI. The CDR3 spans 15 residues. Germline trimming cut 6 bases from V and 11 bases from J; bases unmatched to any gene: 8. CDR3 bases: TGTGCCAGCAGCACCGGGACAGGGGGCTCCCCACCCCTCCACTTT. The encoded protein is CASSTGTGGSPPLHF.

This clonotype came up many times. The chain carries TRBV29-1 and TRBJ1-2, with 7 bases matching TRBD1. This CDR3 spans 14 amino acids. Unmatched junction bases numbered 9, after V lost 4 bases and J lost 4 bases. The V gene's germline CDR1 is SQVTM and CDR2 ANQGSEA. CDR3 loop: CSVAALQGTYGYTF. The CDR3 region has the DNA TGCAGCGTTGCCGCCTTACAGGGGACCTATGGCTACACCTTC.

This clonotype was detected ten times or more. The chain recombines TRBV20-1 with TRBJ2-5; D unclear. This CDR3 spans 13 amino acids. V lost 0 bases, J lost 4 bases, and 9 bases lay in between. Germline assignment: CDR1 DFQATT and CDR2 SNEGSKA (reference sequence). The CDR3 nucleotides are TGCAGTGCTAGAGATTTAGGGCCAGAGACCCAGTACTTC. Amino acids: CSARDLGPETQYF.

The rearrangement joins TRBV6-2 or TRBV6-3 to TRBJ2-1, with 8 bases aligning to TRBD2. Germline lookup yields CDR1 MNHEY and CDR2 SVGEGT. J lost 6 bases, V lost 0 bases, and 4 bases had no gene match. CDR3 length equals 15 residues. CDR3 amino acids: CASSYSSGGGNEQFF. DNA for the CDR3: TGTGCCAGCAGTTACTCTTCGGGGGGGGGCAATGAGCAGTTCTTC.

In this sample, this clonotype turned up many times. The rearrangement links TRBV11-2 to TRBJ2-7; weak D call: TRBD1 (6 bases). Germline lookup yields CDR1 SGHAT and CDR2 FQNNGV. The CDR3 has 18 amino acids. The V and J ends lost 2 bases and 3 bases respectively, with 23 bases between them. This chain's CDR3 is CASSLWGTSPSTVYEQYF. CDR3 nucleotides: TGTGCCAGCAGCTTATGGGGGACAAGCCCCTCAACTGTCTACGAGCAGTACTTC.

In its sample, this clonotype was seen many times. This chain links TRBV19 with TRBJ2-2; D is uncertain. The CDR3 totals 16 residues. Trimming removed 3 bases at V and 2 bases at J, with 13 bases between. Germline CDR1 reads LNHDA; CDR2 reads SQIVND (reference sequence). The CDR3 DNA reads TGTGCCAGTAGTATTTTTCTACTCCCCAACACCGGGGAGCTGTTTTTT. This translates into CASSIFLLPNTGELFF.

Many counts were recorded for this clonotype. CDR3 sequence (DNA): TGTGCCAGCACAAGGACCCCCTCGGGAAACTATGGCTACACCTTC. Protein product: CASTRTPSGNYGYTF. V is TRBV6-5 and J is TRBJ1-2; no clear D. There are 15 residues in the CDR3. The V gene's germline CDR1 is MNHEY and CDR2 SVGAGI. The V and J ends lost 7 bases and 2 bases respectively, with 17 bases between them.

By sample share, this clonotype is medium-sized. The chain couples TRBV14 to TRBJ2-3; D possibly corresponds to TRBD1 (5 bases). This CDR3 contains 16 residues. V lost 0 bases and J lost 3, with 13 bases in between. The V gene's germline CDR1 is SGHDN and CDR2 FVKESK. CDR3 loop: CASSQDIGAGTDTQYF. CDR3 DNA: TGTGCCAGCAGCCAAGATATTGGGGCCGGGACAGATACGCAGTATTTT.

For this clonotype: This may stem from a read error, because a much larger clone lies one nucleotide away. V is TRBV18 and J is TRBJ1-2; D possibly corresponds to TRBD1 (6 bases). The germline V gene has CDR1 KGHSH and CDR2 LQKENI. The length of the CDR3 is 15 residues. CDR3 sequence (DNA): TGTGCCAGCTCACCACCTCAGGGGCACGGCTATGGCTGCACCTTC. Encoded protein: CASSPPQGHGYGCTF.

This clonotype was found many times. The CDR3 nucleotides read TGTGCCAGCAGTTACTCGCCCTACAATGAGCAGTTCTTC. The encoded protein is CASSYSPYNEQFF. This chain uses TRBV6-5 with TRBJ2-1; D unclear. The CDR3 runs 13 residues. The V end lost 0 bases, the J end lost 2 bases, and 2 bases lay between the germline ends. CDR1 is MNHEY and CDR2 is SVGAGI in the germline V gene.

This clonotype was recorded at least ten times. V is TRBV11-2 and J is TRBJ2-3; perhaps TRBD2 as D (6 bases). Per the germline V gene, CDR1 is SGHAT and CDR2 is FQNNGV. This CDR3 has 13 amino acids. Trimming took off 5 bases at V and 4 bases at J, with 10 bases between the two ends. The chain's CDR3 is CASSTSGADTQYF. The CDR3 DNA follows: TGTGCCAGCAGCACCTCGGGGGCAGATACGCAGTATTTT.